This T cell receptor (beta chain) is drawn from a study of beta chain features in type 1 diabetes. Comments on this clone: No antigen is known for it.

V lost 4 bases to trimming and J lost 5 bases; unmatched junction nucleotides: 12. The CDR3 extends over 16 amino acids. Germline loops: CDR1 SGHTA, CDR2 FQGNSA. Expressed TCRB transcripts were sequenced because the isolated RNA had all been reverse transcribed beforehand. Repertoires were generated with immunoSEQ multiplex PCR, while TCRdb's copy carries only in-frame clones and drops some. The table records hundreds of thousands of clones, over 12% of them present only once. Study-wide findings and caveats: Across all four CD4+ subsets, people with type 1 diabetes showed modestly shorter TCRB CDR3s.

The chain employs TRBV7-2 and TRBJ2-5; 8 bases align to TRBD2. The sequencing sample was made of naive CD4+ T cells from blood. This sequence originates from a man younger than 30 with type 1 diabetes. The CDR3 sequence: CASSSGLGLGGETQYF. For the CDR3, the DNA is TGTGCCAGCAGCTCTGGACTGGGACTAGGAGGGGAGACCCAGTACTTC.